A selection of T cell receptor beta chains follows, all from one sample in a study of cytomegalovirus exposure and HLA in healthy donors. The method was immunoSEQ multiplex PCR; TCRdb's version includes in-frame clones alone and lacks a portion of them. The sample records over 100,000 clones, around nine tenths being singletons. Sample: PBMCs. The receptor source for this set is a woman between 25 and 40 years old in good health and CMV-seronegative. The CDR3 runs from the conserved cysteine through the conserved F or W. The D gene is left open where the match is weak. Clone size is not always given. Where it is, it says once, few, many or a class for expanded clones.

clone size: NA
J gene: TRBJ2-1
D gene: TRBD1
V gene: TRBV9
CDR3 DNA: TGTGCCAGCAGCGCATGGACAGGGAATGAGCAGTTCTTC
CDR3 protein: CASSAWTGNEQFF

clone size: NA
J gene: TRBJ1-1
D gene: NA
V gene: TRBV29-1
CDR3 DNA: TGCAGCGTTGAACGGAAACGAGGGTACACTGAAGCTTTCTTT
CDR3 protein: CSVERKRGYTEAFF

clone size: NA
J gene: TRBJ1-2
D gene: TRBD1
V gene: TRBV19
CDR3 DNA: TGTGCCAGTAGTGCTGAGGGGGCGCCTAACTATGGCTACACCTTC
CDR3 protein: CASSAEGAPNYGYTF

clone size: few
J gene: TRBJ2-6
D gene: NA
V gene: TRBV7-2
CDR3 DNA: TGTGCCAGCAGCTTAGCGAGGCCCTCCGCCAACGTCCTGACTTTC
CDR3 protein: CASSLARPSANVLTF

clone size: NA
J gene: TRBJ2-7
D gene: TRBD1
V gene: TRBV2
CDR3 DNA: TGTGCCAGCAGGGACAGGGGGGCCCTGAACTACGAGCAGTACTTC
CDR3 protein: CASRDRGALNYEQYF

clone size: NA
J gene: TRBJ1-6
D gene: NA
V gene: TRBV9
CDR3 DNA: TGTGCCAGCAGCCCCGAAGGGAGCCTATCCCTCCACTTT
CDR3 protein: CASSPEGSLSLHF

clone size: NA
J gene: TRBJ2-1
D gene: NA
V gene: TRBV4-3
CDR3 DNA: TGCGCCAGCAGCGAAGCCCGGACAGTATACAATGAGCAGTTCTTC
CDR3 protein: CASSEARTVYNEQFF

clone size: NA
J gene: TRBJ2-7
D gene: NA
V gene: TRBV10-2
CDR3 DNA: TGCGCCAGCAGTGAGGGGGGGGCGGTCCACGAGCAGTACTTC
CDR3 protein: CASSEGGAVHEQYF

clone size: NA
J gene: TRBJ2-3
D gene: TRBD2
V gene: TRBV28
CDR3 DNA: TGTGCCAGCAGGAAAGGCTGGCTAGCGGGAGGAGATACGCAGTATTTT
CDR3 protein: CASRKGWLAGGDTQYF

clone size: NA
J gene: TRBJ2-1
D gene: TRBD1
V gene: TRBV4-3
CDR3 DNA: TGCGCCAGCAGCCAAGATCCACAGGGGTTCAATGAGCAGTTCTTC
CDR3 protein: CASSQDPQGFNEQFF

clone size: NA
J gene: TRBJ2-7
D gene: TRBD2
V gene: TRBV19
CDR3 DNA: TGTGCCAGTAGTCCTTTTTACTTAGCGGGAGTCGCCTACGAGCAGTACTTC
CDR3 protein: CASSPFYLAGVAYEQYF

clone size: NA
J gene: TRBJ2-6
D gene: NA
V gene: TRBV7-9
CDR3 DNA: TGTGCCAGCAATGAGGTCAGCTCTGGGGCCAACGTCCTGACTTTC
CDR3 protein: CASNEVSSGANVLTF

clone size: NA
J gene: TRBJ2-5
D gene: TRBD2
V gene: TRBV11-3
CDR3 DNA: TGTGCCAGCAGCCCAGGGACTAGCGAACAAGAGACCCAGTACTTC
CDR3 protein: CASSPGTSEQETQYF

clone size: NA
J gene: TRBJ1-2
D gene: NA
V gene: TRBV25-1
CDR3 DNA: TGTGCCAGCAGTGAACCCTACAGAACTGGTGGCTACACCTTC
CDR3 protein: CASSEPYRTGGYTF

clone size: once
J gene: TRBJ1-2
D gene: TRBD1
V gene: TRBV6-5
CDR3 DNA: TGTGCCAGCAGTTACTCGGGACAGGCCTATGGCTACACCTTC
CDR3 protein: CASSYSGQAYGYTF

clone size: NA
J gene: TRBJ2-3
D gene: TRBD2
V gene: TRBV4-1
CDR3 DNA: TGCGCCAGCAGCCAACCCGGACTAGCGGAGGCAAGGGATACGCAGTATTTT
CDR3 protein: CASSQPGLAEARDTQYF

clone size: NA
J gene: TRBJ2-7
D gene: TRBD2
V gene: TRBV7-7
CDR3 DNA: TGTGCTAGCAGCTTAGAGGCTGGGCTAGCGGGAGGGGTTTTAAGATACGAGCAGTACTTC
CDR3 protein: CASSLEAGLAGGVLRYEQYF

clone size: NA
J gene: TRBJ2-5
D gene: NA
V gene: TRBV19
CDR3 DNA: TGTGCCAGTAGTAGGGTAGCCCAAGAGACCCAGTACTTC
CDR3 protein: CASSRVAQETQYF

clone size: NA
J gene: TRBJ1-1
D gene: NA
V gene: TRBV2
CDR3 DNA: TGTGCCAGCAATACAGGGAACACTGAAGCTTTCTTT
CDR3 protein: CASNTGNTEAFF

clone size: NA
J gene: TRBJ1-1
D gene: TRBD1
V gene: TRBV19
CDR3 DNA: TGTGCCAGTACCACTACAGGGGGCGCAGGTTGGAACACTGAAGCTTTCTTT
CDR3 protein: CASTTTGGAGWNTEAFF

clone size: NA
J gene: TRBJ2-1
D gene: NA
V gene: TRBV30
CDR3 DNA: TGTGCCTGGAGACTAACCCGCCCGCAGTACAATGAGCAGTTCTTC
CDR3 protein: CAWRLTRPQYNEQFF

clone size: NA
J gene: TRBJ1-1
D gene: NA
V gene: TRBV28
CDR3 DNA: TGTGCCAGCAGTTTATTTACGGACATGAACACTGAAGCTTTCTTT
CDR3 protein: CASSLFTDMNTEAFF

clone size: NA
J gene: TRBJ2-3
D gene: TRBD2
V gene: TRBV15
CDR3 DNA: TGTGCCACCAGCGGGCCGGGACTAGCGGGAAGTAGCACAGATACGCAGTATTTT
CDR3 protein: CATSGPGLAGSSTDTQYF

clone size: NA
J gene: TRBJ1-2
D gene: TRBD1
V gene: TRBV30
CDR3 DNA: TGTGCCTGGAGCGACAGGGGGCTGAGCTATGGCTACACCTTC
CDR3 protein: CAWSDRGLSYGYTF

clone size: NA
J gene: TRBJ2-2
D gene: TRBD1
V gene: TRBV12-5
CDR3 DNA: TGTGCTAGTGGTTTGGTACTGGGACAGGGGCTCACCGGGGAGCTGTTTTTT
CDR3 protein: CASGLVLGQGLTGELFF

clone size: NA
J gene: TRBJ2-3
D gene: NA
V gene: TRBV9
CDR3 DNA: TGTGCCAGCAGCGTAGGTGGGCAGACCAAGGAGTATTTT
CDR3 protein: CASSVGGQTKEYF

clone size: once
J gene: TRBJ2-5
D gene: TRBD2
V gene: TRBV5-1
CDR3 DNA: TGCGCCAGCAGCTTGGGGCTAGCGGCCCAAGAGACCCAGTACTTC
CDR3 protein: CASSLGLAAQETQYF